This TCR beta chain was captured in a study of PD-L1 blockade in urothelial cancer. The wider study: Prior exposure to chemotherapy in patients amounted to 0 to 3 regimens received. T cell content in blood samples showed a median of 141,255. It was at 3 weeks (second dose) and 6 weeks after treatment start that blood was analyzed.

This sample's time point: pretreatment peripheral blood. Sample numbers ranged from 1 to 8 per patient, encompassing pretreatment and on-treatment collections. Assay used: immunoSEQ multiplex PCR; TCRdb lists only in-frame clones, some missing. The sample holds more than 55,000 clones, 75% to 90% seen once. The CDR3 runs to 15 residues. V lost 1 base and J lost 3; bases outside the gene matches: 4. CDR1 and CDR2 from the germline V gene are SGHRS and YFSETQ. This clone was observed a single time. The sequenced sample was PBMCs, obtained around atezolizumab (anti-PD-L1) treatment. The receptor comes from a man in his sixties or seventies with urothelial cancer. The rearrangement uses TRBV5-1 and TRBJ2-7, with 10 bases that match TRBD1. Here the CDR3 reads CASSLSRDRGYEQYF. In DNA form, the CDR3 reads TGCGCCAGCAGCTTGTCCCGGGACAGGGGCTACGAGCAGTACTTC. Looking up the rest from reference TRBV5-1 and TRBJ2-7 gives the full variable domain: KAGVTQTPRYLIKTRGQQVTLSCSPISGHRSVSWYQQTPGQGLQFLFEYFSETQRNKGNFPGRFSGRQFSNSRSEMNVSTLELGDSALYLCASSLSRDRGYEQYFGPGTRLTVT.